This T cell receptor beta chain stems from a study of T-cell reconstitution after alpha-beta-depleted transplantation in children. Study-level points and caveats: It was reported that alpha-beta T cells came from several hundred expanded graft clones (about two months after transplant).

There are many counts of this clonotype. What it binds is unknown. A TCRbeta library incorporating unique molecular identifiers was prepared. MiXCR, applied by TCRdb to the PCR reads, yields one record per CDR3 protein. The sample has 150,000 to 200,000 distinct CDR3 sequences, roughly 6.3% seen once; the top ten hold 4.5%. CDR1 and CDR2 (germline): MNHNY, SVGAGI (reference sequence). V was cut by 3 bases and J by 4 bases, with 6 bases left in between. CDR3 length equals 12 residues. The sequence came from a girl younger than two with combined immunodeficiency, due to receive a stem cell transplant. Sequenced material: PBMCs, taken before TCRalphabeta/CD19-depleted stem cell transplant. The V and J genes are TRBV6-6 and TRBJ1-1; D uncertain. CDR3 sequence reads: CASSYMGTEAFF. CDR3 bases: TGTGCCAGCAGTTATATGGGCACTGAAGCTTTCTTT.